This entry concerns a single T cell receptor beta chain. Method: immunoSEQ multiplex PCR; TCRdb's copy keeps in-frame clones and lacks some. Among about 120,000 clones listed, 78% were seen once. The V and J ends lost 2 bases and 8 bases respectively, with 12 bases between them. This CDR3 has 13 residues. Germline V gene sequence: CDR1 MNHNS, CDR2 SASEGT. This entry comes from a study of blood T cell repertoires in COVID-19. Study-level information: The United States, Italy and Spain provided the acute and convalescent COVID-19 samples. Sample material is recorded as cDNA or gDNA derived from T cells, B-cell-depleted T cells, or PBMCs.

The sample was peripheral blood. The sequence came from a man between 70 and 80 years old with acute or convalescent COVID-19. The chain is built from TRBV6-1 and TRBJ1-2; D uncertain. This chain's CDR3 is CASSESGSGGYTF. CDR3 nucleotides: TGTGCCAGCAGTGAATCCGGGTCTGGCGGCTACACCTTC.